Reported below is one T cell receptor beta chain. Its antigen is undetermined. A read error may explain this, as a much larger clone is one base away. CDR1 and CDR2 (germline): SGHAT, FQNNGV. This CDR3 is 12 amino acids long. This record belongs to a study of early T cells in non-severe SARS-CoV-2 infection. Study outcomes and limitations: VDJdb-based annotation leaned toward anti-spike CD8 responses and missed private and CD4 specificities.

Individually, cDNA molecules had unique molecular identifiers attached to them. TCRdb re-called the 5' RACE reads through MiXCR, storing one row per CDR3 protein. This sample has roughly 110,000 distinct CDR3 sequences, with over 8.5% found just once. V gene TRBV11-2 combines with J gene TRBJ2-2; D remains ambiguous. Sequenced material: whole blood. This TCR was sampled from an adult who was a healthcare worker with PCR-confirmed SARS-CoV-2 infection or an uninfected control (not recorded which). For the CDR3, the DNA is TGTGTCAGCAGCCACGTGAGAGGGGAGCTGTTTTTT. Protein sequence: CVSSHVRGELFF.